What follows describes a single T cell receptor beta chain. Its antigen is still unknown. Base qualities are missing; no much larger clone stands one base away. The sample comes from a study of shared clonotypes between healthy human individuals (dated by TCRdb to 2020 to 2021). About the investigation overall: A couple of women and a few men aged 18 to 49 years were included in the cohort. Different laboratories and diverse techniques were used to prepare libraries and sequence TCR repertoires, to increase sequencing depth and limit assay-specific biases. For each donor, CD4 naive and CD4 memory were each given three plates, CD8 naive was given two plates, and CD8 memory was given one plate. The study deeply sequenced blood TCR repertoires of 5 or 6 healthy adults to estimate repertoire size and the extent of clonotype sharing between individuals. Per donor, leukapheresis produced somewhere between about 0.9 and 9 billion PBMCs.

The donors were healthy, HIV-negative adults who had no recently reported acute infections or vaccinations. Every donor was a Caucasian adult residing in Nashville, Tennessee, USA. CD4+ T cells were enriched through magnetic negative selection, after which naive cells were positively selected on CD45RA and the remaining negative fraction served as the memory subset. After blood collection by leukapheresis, PBMCs were isolated using Ficoll-Histopaque density gradient centrifugation and then cryopreserved in the vapor phase of liquid nitrogen. Analytical flow cytometry was used to check the purity and quantity of every magnetically sorted T cell population. From each sorted fraction, genomic DNA was isolated and quantified by UV absorbance on a Nanodrop 2000c. TCR CDR3 regions were amplified from genomic DNA by multiplex PCR using the deep immunoSEQ assay. Genomic DNA extracted from each cell subset was distributed evenly over all wells of several immunoSEQ 96-well plates, and each plate served as one replicate. Each replicate PCR for sorted subsets received roughly 0.2 ug genomic DNA, equal to roughly 30,000 T cell genomes. Purified libraries were measured with a Qubit 3.0 fluorometer, size-checked on a Bioanalyzer 2100, and measured again with the KAPA Library Quantification kit. Every immunoSEQ 96-well plate was sequenced on a separate single-read 150-cycle Illumina NextSeq 550 flow cell. The authors' analysis ran thus. Because the immunoSEQ output included only junctional sequences and no quality scores, the filtering could not be the same as the filtering used for full-length reads. Sequences were annotated with PyIR, a Python wrapper for IgBLAST v1.9, using IMGT germline references to assign V/J genes and CDR3. Reads were filtered out if the reads had weak V/J assignments (E-value above 1e-6), no CDR3, stop codons, out-of-frame junctions, or ambiguous translated residues. V3J clonotypes were defined as sequences sharing an identical inferred V gene, J gene, and CDR3 amino acid sequence. The percentage overlap between two repertoires was calculated by dividing the number of shared unique clonotypes by the size of the smaller repertoire. Repertoire richness was assessed with RTK rarefaction, the Chao1 estimator, and Recon v2.1 estimates of unobserved clonotypes. Generation probabilities were computed with OLGA for all TCRbeta clonotypes obtained by the gDNA method from several donors. TCRdb obtained this table from immuneACCESS and retained in-frame rearrangements with V and J assigned. These tables miss some clones; where compared with another copy, unresolved V genes account for less than half of the shortfall, and the remainder is unexplained. V, J and clone size are those of that table, while D and trimming were read from the DNA. Recorded for this sample are more than 1,200,000 clones; approximately 98.5% of them occurred a single time. The top ten hold roughly 0.35% of the sample.

Here is what the overall study found, with its caveats: Larger estimated clonotype richness was generally found for naive subsets than for memory subsets. When a few donors were compared, the shared fraction of clonotypes was around 4.6% for naive CD4, around 3.6% for naive CD8, 2.3% for memory CD4, and 0.4% for memory CD8. Sampling was limited to blood, and TCR repertoires in tissue likely differ from TCR repertoires in blood. Clonotypes shared by all four sorted-subset donors showed higher generation probabilities than non-shared clonotypes. Because the study included a small number of donors, the genetic and exposure-history diversity represented was limited. Based on pairwise subsampling, the degree of clonotype sharing among donors was expected to be affected by sequencing depth. Incomplete sequencing was indicated by rarefaction of sorted-subset datasets, despite the large sequencing depth.

The CDR3, from cysteine to phenylalanine, totals 15 residues. The read is trimmed to its CDR3 DNA, 45 bases read in frame from base 1. V drops 1 base and J drops 3 bases, leaving 9 bases in between. CDR1 and CDR2 are drawn from the germline V gene: KGHSH, LQKENI. The sequence was collected from a man aged 30 to 45 in good health. The rearrangement combines TRBV18 with TRBJ2-2; matching of 5 bases hints at TRBD2 as the D gene. Sequenced input: naive CD4+ T cells sorted from blood. Per the publication, the cell subset or site label means: CD45RA+ positively selected. The DNA sequence is TGTGCCAGCTCACCACTTCCTAGCTACACCGGGGAGCTGTTTTTT. Its translation reads: CASSPLPSYTGELFF.